This record concerns one T cell receptor (beta chain) sequence. The data derive from a study of blood T cell repertoires in COVID-19. Study-level information: In each case, the material was cDNA or gDNA derived from T cells, B-cell-depleted T cells, or PBMCs.

The Seattle site enrolled patients during active infection and followed them longitudinally. Original data processing: The authors estimated nucleated cell counts from reference gene primer amplification. Sequencing was performed with immunoSEQ multiplex PCR; in TCRdb, only in-frame clones are kept and a portion is missing. The V and J calls and clone size are taken from that table; D and trimming were inferred from the DNA. The table lists about 150,000 clones, roughly three quarters of them singletons. From germline, CDR1 is SGHRS and CDR2 YFSETQ. The CDR3 spans 14 residues. V was pared by 3 bases and J by 8 bases, with 6 bases of the junction left unmatched.

The TCR originated in a woman in her 70s with COVID-19, enrolled during active disease. The genes are TRBV5-1 and TRBJ1-4; 8 bases match TRBD1. The sample was peripheral blood. The CDR3 is CASSSGQGFEKLFF. CDR3 coding DNA: TGCGCCAGCAGCTCTGGACAGGGTTTCGAAAAACTGTTTTTT.